Listed below are T cell receptor beta chains from one sample, sequenced in a study of OX40 agonist ivuxolimab in advanced cancers. Here immunoSEQ multiplex PCR was the method, and the copy in TCRdb shows in-frame clones only, minus some. The data hold 48,000 or so clones, with approximately 94% observed a single time. This specimen was CD4+ or CD8+ T cells sorted from blood, taken in a trial of the OX40 agonist ivuxolimab. These TCRs come from an adult with an advanced solid tumor such as melanoma, head and neck, liver or kidney cancer. Both conserved end residues are part of each CDR3. The order of the fields is CDR3 DNA, CDR3 protein, D gene, J gene, clone size, V gene. The D gene is left open where the match is weak. Clone size is given for some rows only: seen once, a few or many times, or a class if the clone is expanded.

TGCGCCAGCAGCCAGGAACAGGGTTCACGTGCTTCACCCCTCCACTTT	CASSQEQGSRASPLHF	NA	TRBJ1-6	NA	TRBV4-1
TGCGCCAGCAGGGAGACTATCCATTCCTACAATGAGCAGTTCTTC	CASRETIHSYNEQFF	NA	TRBJ2-1	NA	TRBV10-2
TGTGCCAGCAGCCCAGCCGGGGGTCGGCTGAACACTGAAGCTTTCTTT	CASSPAGGRLNTEAFF	NA	TRBJ1-1	NA	TRBV7-8
TGTGCCTCTACACGTGGGTCAGATACGCAGTATTTT	CASTRGSDTQYF	NA	TRBJ2-3	NA	TRBV19
TGTGCCTGGGCAGGGGGGGAAAGGGGTGAGCAGTTCTTC	CAWAGGERGEQFF	NA	TRBJ2-1	NA	TRBV30
TGTGCCAGCAGCCTTCTCGCTGACCAGCCCCAGCATTTT	CASSLLADQPQHF	NA	TRBJ1-5	NA	TRBV4-2
TGTGCCAGCAGTGAATATAGGACAGGACTCTATGGCTACACCTTC	CASSEYRTGLYGYTF	TRBD1	TRBJ1-2	NA	TRBV25-1
TGTGCCAGCAGCCAAGTCTTGGGGGCCGGGGAGCTGTTTTTT	CASSQVLGAGELFF	NA	TRBJ2-2	NA	TRBV14
TGTGCCAGCAGTTTCGATAGCGGGTGGGAGACCCAGTACTTC	CASSFDSGWETQYF	TRBD2	TRBJ2-5	NA	TRBV28
TGTGCCAGCAGACTTACAGGAAATGAAAAACTGTTTTTT	CASRLTGNEKLFF	NA	TRBJ1-4	NA	TRBV6-5
TGTGCCAGCAGTGGGACTAGCGGGTCGATCTCCTACGAGCAGTACTTC	CASSGTSGSISYEQYF	TRBD2	TRBJ2-7	NA	TRBV6-1
TGCGCCAGCAGCCTGGGACAGGGGGCTTACGAGCAGTACTTC	CASSLGQGAYEQYF	TRBD1	TRBJ2-7	once	TRBV4-1
TGTGCCAGCAGCTTGGGGACTAGCGGCTACTACGAGCAGTACTTC	CASSLGTSGYYEQYF	TRBD2	TRBJ2-7	NA	TRBV5-4
TGTGCCAGCAGGCCGGGACCCCAGGCGAATTCACCCCTCCACTTT	CASRPGPQANSPLHF	NA	TRBJ1-6	once	TRBV6-5
TGTGCCAGTAGTAGGGACCGGACCTATGGCTACACCTTC	CASSRDRTYGYTF	NA	TRBJ1-2	NA	TRBV19
TGTGCCAGCAGTTACTCCCACGGGAACACTGAAGCTTTCTTT	CASSYSHGNTEAFF	NA	TRBJ1-1	NA	TRBV6-5
TGCAGCGTTCAGGACAGGGGGGATTACACCGGGGAGCTGTTTTTT	CSVQDRGDYTGELFF	TRBD1	TRBJ2-2	NA	TRBV29-1
TGTGCCAGCAGTGAACAGGCGGTTAGCTCCTACGAGCAGTACTTC	CASSEQAVSSYEQYF	NA	TRBJ2-7	NA	TRBV6-1
TGTGCCAGCAGCGTAGGAAGCGGGGGGGCCTACGAGCAGTACTTC	CASSVGSGGAYEQYF	TRBD2	TRBJ2-7	NA	TRBV9